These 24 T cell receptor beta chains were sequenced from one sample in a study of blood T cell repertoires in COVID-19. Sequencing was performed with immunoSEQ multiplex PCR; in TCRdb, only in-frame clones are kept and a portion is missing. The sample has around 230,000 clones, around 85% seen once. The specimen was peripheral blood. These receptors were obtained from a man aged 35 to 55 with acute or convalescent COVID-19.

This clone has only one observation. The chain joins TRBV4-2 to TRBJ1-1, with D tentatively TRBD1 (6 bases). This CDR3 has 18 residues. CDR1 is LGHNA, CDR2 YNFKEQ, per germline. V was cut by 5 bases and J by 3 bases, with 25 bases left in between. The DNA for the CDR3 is TGTGCCAGCAGCATCCGACAGGCTAAATATCTGAGGCACACTGAAGCTTTCTTT. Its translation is CASSIRQAKYLRHTEAFF.

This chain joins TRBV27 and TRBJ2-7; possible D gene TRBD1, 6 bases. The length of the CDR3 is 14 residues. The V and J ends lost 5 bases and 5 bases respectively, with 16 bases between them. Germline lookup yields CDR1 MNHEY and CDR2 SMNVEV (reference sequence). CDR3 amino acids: CASSLTGIYHEQYF. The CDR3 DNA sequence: TGTGCCAGCAGTCTCACAGGGATCTACCACGAGCAGTACTTC.

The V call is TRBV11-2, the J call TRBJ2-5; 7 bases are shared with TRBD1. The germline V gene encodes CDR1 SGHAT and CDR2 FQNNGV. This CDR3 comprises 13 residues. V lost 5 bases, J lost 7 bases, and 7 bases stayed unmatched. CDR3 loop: CASSPGTVWTQYF. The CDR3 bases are TGTGCCAGCAGCCCAGGGACAGTATGGACCCAGTACTTC.

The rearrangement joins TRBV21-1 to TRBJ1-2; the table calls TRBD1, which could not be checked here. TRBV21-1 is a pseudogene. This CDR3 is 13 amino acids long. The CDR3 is CASSPRDRGGYTF. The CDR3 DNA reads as TGTGCCAGCAGCCCCCGGGACAGGGGTGGCTACACCTTC.

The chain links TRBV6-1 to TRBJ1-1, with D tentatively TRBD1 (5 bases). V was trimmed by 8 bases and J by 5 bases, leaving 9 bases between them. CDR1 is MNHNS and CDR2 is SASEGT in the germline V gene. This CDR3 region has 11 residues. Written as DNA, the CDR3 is TGTGCCAGCCGGGGGGGGACTGAAGCTTTCTTT. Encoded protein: CASRGGTEAFF.

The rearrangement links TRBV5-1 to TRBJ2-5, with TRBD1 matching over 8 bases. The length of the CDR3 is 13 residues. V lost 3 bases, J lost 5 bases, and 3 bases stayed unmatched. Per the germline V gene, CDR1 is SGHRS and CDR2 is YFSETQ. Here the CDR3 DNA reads TGCGCCAGCAGCTACGGGACAGGCGAGACCCAGTACTTC. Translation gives CASSYGTGETQYF.

In DNA form, the CDR3 reads TGTGCCAGCAGCATAAACAGGGCGGATACGCAGTATTTT. It specifies CASSINRADTQYF. This chain uses TRBV13 with TRBJ2-3; perhaps TRBD1 as D (6 bases). The CDR3 is 13 residues long. Germline CDR1 is PRHDT and CDR2 is FYEKMQ (reference sequence). Trimming stripped 5 bases from V and 6 bases from J, with 12 bases between.

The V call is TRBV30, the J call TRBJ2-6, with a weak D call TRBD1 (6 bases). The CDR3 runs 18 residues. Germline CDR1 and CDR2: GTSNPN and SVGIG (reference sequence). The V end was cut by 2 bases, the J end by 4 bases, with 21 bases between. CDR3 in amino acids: CAWSTWTVSGSGANVLTF. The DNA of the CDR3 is TGTGCCTGGAGTACCTGGACAGTCTCCGGCTCCGGGGCCAACGTCCTGACTTTC.

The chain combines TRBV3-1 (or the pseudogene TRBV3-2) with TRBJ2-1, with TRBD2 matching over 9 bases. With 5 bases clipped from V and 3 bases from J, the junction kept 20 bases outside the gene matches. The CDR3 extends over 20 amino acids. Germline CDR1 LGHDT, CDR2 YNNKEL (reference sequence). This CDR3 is CASSTYPGTSRNRGYNEQFF. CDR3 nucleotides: TGTGCCAGCAGCACATATCCCGGGACTAGCCGAAACCGCGGCTACAATGAGCAGTTCTTC.

The CDR3 is CASSISYRGLGNTEAFF. In DNA form, the CDR3 reads TGTGCCAGTAGTATCTCGTATAGGGGCCTTGGGAACACTGAAGCTTTCTTT. This chain links TRBV19 with TRBJ1-1, with D possibly TRBD1 on 5 matching bases. The CDR3 extends over 17 amino acids. Germline CDR1 LNHDA, CDR2 SQIVND (reference sequence). The germline V and J ends were trimmed by 3 bases and 1 base, with 18 bases remaining between them.

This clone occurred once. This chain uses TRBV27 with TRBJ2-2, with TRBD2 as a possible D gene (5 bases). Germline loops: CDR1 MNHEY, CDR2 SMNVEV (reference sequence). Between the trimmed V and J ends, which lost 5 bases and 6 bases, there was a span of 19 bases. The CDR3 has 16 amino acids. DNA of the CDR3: TGTGCCAGCAGTGATCAGACTCTGATCGGGGCCGGGGAGCTGTTTTTT. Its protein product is CASSDQTLIGAGELFF.

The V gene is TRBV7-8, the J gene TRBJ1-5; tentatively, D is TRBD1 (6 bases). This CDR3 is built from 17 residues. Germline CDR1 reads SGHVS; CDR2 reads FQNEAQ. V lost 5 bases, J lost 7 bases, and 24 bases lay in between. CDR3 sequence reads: CASSPQRTHRDHQPQHF. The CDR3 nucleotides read TGTGCCAGCAGCCCCCAAAGGACTCACAGGGATCACCAGCCCCAGCATTTT.

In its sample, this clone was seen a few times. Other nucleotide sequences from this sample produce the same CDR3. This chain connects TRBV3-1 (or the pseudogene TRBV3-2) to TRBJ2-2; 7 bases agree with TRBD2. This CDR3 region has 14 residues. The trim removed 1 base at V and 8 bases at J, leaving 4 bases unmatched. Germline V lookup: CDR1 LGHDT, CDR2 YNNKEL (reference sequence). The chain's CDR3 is CASSQGRDYGELFF. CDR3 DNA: TGTGCCAGCAGCCAAGGCAGGGACTATGGGGAGCTGTTTTTT.

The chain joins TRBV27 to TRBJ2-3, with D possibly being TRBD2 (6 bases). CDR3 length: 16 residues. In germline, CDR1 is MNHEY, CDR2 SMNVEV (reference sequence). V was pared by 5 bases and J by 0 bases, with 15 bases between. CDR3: CASSPLLATSTDTQYF. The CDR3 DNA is TGTGCCAGCAGTCCGCTTCTAGCGACCAGCACAGATACGCAGTATTTT.

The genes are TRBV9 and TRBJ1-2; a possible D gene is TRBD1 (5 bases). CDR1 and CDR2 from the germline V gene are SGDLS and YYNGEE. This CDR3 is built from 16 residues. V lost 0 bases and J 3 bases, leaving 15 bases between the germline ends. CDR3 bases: TGTGCCAGCAGCGTAGTAGCGGGGGTTGAGTACTATGGCTACACCTTC. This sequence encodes CASSVVAGVEYYGYTF.

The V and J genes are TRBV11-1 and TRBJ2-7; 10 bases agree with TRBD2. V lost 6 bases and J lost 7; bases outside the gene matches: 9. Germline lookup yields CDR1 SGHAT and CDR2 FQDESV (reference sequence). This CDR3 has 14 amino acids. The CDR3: CASSLRLAGGEQYF. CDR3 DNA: TGTGCCAGCAGTCTTAGACTAGCGGGCGGAGAGCAGTACTTC.

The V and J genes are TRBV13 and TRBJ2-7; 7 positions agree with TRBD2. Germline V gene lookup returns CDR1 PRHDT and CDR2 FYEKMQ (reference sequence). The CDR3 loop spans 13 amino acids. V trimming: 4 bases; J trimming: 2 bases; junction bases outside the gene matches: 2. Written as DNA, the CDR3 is TGTGCCAGCAGCTCTAGCGGTCCCTACGAGCAGTACTTC. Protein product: CASSSSGPYEQYF.

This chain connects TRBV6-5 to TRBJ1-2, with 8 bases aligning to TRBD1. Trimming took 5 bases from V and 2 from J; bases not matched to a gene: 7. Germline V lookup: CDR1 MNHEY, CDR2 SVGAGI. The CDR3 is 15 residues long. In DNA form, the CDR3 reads TGTGCCAGCAGTATACAACAGGGGGGCAACTATGGCTACACCTTC. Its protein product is CASSIQQGGNYGYTF.

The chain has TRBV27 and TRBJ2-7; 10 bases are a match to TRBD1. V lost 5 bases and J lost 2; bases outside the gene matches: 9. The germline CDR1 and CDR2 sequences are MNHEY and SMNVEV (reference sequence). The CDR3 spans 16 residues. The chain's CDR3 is CASSPASGTGAYEQYF. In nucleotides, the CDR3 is TGTGCCAGCAGTCCTGCCTCCGGGACAGGGGCCTACGAGCAGTACTTC.

Written as DNA, the CDR3 is TGTGCCAGCTCACCACTAGCGGTACCCACCTACGAGCAGTACTTC. As protein: CASSPLAVPTYEQYF. This sequence joins TRBV18 and TRBJ2-7; the D gene is possibly TRBD2 (6 bases). The V and J ends lost 1 base and 2 bases respectively, with 12 bases between them. The CDR3 covers 15 residues. The V gene's germline CDR1 is KGHSH and CDR2 LQKENI.

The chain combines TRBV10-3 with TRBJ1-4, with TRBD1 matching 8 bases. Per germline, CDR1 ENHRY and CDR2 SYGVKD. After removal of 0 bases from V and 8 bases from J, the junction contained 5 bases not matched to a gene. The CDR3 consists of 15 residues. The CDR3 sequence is CAISESRQGYEKLFF. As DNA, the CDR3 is TGTGCCATCAGTGAGTCTAGACAGGGGTACGAAAAACTGTTTTTT.

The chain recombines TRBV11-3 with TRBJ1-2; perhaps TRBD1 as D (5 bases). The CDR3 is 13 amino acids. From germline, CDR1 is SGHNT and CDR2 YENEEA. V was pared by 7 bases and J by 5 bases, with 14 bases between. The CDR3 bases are TGTGCCAGCAAAACAGGAGACCTTTATGGCTACACCTTC. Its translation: CASKTGDLYGYTF.

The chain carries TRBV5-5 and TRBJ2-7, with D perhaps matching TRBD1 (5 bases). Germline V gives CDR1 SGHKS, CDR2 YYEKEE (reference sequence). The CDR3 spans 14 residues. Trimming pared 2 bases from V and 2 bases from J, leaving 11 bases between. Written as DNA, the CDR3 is TGTGCCAGCAGCTTAAGGACACCTCCCTACGAGCAGTACTTC. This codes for CASSLRTPPYEQYF.

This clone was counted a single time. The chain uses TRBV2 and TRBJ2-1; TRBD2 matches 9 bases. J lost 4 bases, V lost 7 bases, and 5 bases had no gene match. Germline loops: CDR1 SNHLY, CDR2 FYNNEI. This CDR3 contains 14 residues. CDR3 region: CASKGLALYNEQFF. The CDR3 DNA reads TGTGCCAGCAAGGGACTAGCCTTATACAATGAGCAGTTCTTC.